The 5 T cell receptor beta chains presented below share a single source sample, sequenced in a study of T cell responses to AZD1222 COVID-19 vaccine. Method: immunoSEQ multiplex PCR; TCRdb's copy keeps in-frame clones and lacks some. The repertoire has some 140,000 clones, around 84% of them found once; the top ten carry about 4%. The sample consisted of peripheral blood, taken on day 0 of AZD1222 vaccination. Source of these receptors: an adult in good health.

The V and J genes are TRBV13 and TRBJ1-4; TRBD1 might be the D (5 bases). From germline, CDR1 is PRHDT and CDR2 FYEKMQ (reference sequence). Between the trimmed V and J ends, which lost 5 bases and 4 bases, there was a span of 14 bases. This CDR3 has 15 amino acids. The DNA of the CDR3 is TGTGCCAGCAGCCCACGGGACGAAAGTAATGAAAAACTGTTTTTT. It codes for CASSPRDESNEKLFF.

The chain joins TRBV5-6 to TRBJ2-5; D is unclear. CDR3 length equals 12 residues. Germline CDR1 SGHDT, CDR2 YYEEEE. Trimming left V 5 bases short and J 3 bases short, with 8 bases between. CDR3 protein: CASRTTKETQYF. CDR3 nucleotides: TGTGCCAGCAGAACTACCAAAGAGACCCAGTACTTC.

The V and J genes are TRBV25-1 and TRBJ2-7; D is uncertain. The CDR3 totals 13 residues. Germline V gene data show CDR1 as MGHDK and CDR2 as SYGVNS. Trimming took 4 bases from V and 6 from J, leaving 13 bases between them. The CDR3 DNA follows: TGTGCCAGCAGTGTTCAGACCCTCTCCGAGCAGTACTTC. It encodes CASSVQTLSEQYF.

V and J are TRBV18 and TRBJ1-1; D remains ambiguous. CDR3 size: 14 residues. CDR1 and CDR2 (germline): KGHSH, LQKENI. V lost 3 bases and J lost 0, with 8 bases in between. CDR3 protein: CASSPVGMNTEAFF. CDR3 DNA sequence: TGTGCCAGCTCACCGGTAGGGATGAACACTGAAGCTTTCTTT.

This clone came up a few times. The rearrangement joins TRBV15 to TRBJ2-1; 7 nucleotides align to TRBD2. V shed 1 base, J shed 4 bases, and the junction held 7 bases outside the gene matches. The CDR3 is 16 residues long. Germline V CDR1 and CDR2: LNHNV, YYDKDF (reference sequence). This CDR3 is CATSRVDLAAYNEQFF. The CDR3 coding sequence is TGTGCCACCAGCAGAGTGGACCTAGCGGCGTACAATGAGCAGTTCTTC.